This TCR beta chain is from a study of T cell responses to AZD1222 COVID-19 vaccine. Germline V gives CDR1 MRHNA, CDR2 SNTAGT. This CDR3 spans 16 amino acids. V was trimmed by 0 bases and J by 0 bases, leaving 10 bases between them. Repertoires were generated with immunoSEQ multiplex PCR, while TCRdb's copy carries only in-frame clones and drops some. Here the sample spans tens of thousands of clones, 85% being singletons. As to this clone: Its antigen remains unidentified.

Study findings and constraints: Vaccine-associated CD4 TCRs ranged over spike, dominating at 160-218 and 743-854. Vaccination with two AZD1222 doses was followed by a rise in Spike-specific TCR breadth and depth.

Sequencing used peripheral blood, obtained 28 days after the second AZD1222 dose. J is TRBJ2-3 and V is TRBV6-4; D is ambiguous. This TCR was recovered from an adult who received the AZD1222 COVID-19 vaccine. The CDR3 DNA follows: TGTGCCAGCAGTGACTCTTGGATAACTAGCACAGATACGCAGTATTTT. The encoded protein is CASSDSWITSTDTQYF.